The clone carrying this T cell receptor (beta chain) was seen ten or more times. Its antigen remains unknown. Individual cDNA molecules each carried unique molecular identifiers attached by the library. In the original workflow: Samples had a median of 95,638 TCRs, ranging roughly 20,000 to 750,000. TCRdb reanalysed the RACE reads using MiXCR and keeps one entry per CDR3 protein. The V and J calls reflect TCRdb's pipeline rather than the authors' work. The profile shows around 130,000 distinct CDR3 sequences, about 8.2% of them singletons. The sample's time point: healthy volunteer bleed at 2 weeks. The total RNA was obtained from whole blood that was not fractionated. The data were obtained in a study of human T cells and chemical hapten exposure. Across the whole study: TCR yields differed between samples (mainly from small differences in pooled library volume).

Overall study findings and caveats: Sensitizing to DPC left TCRs with a frequency above 1 in 1000 unaltered.

Germline V gene data show CDR1 as SGHNT and CDR2 as YYREEE (reference sequence). Trimming pared 3 bases from V and 8 bases from J, leaving 17 bases between. The CDR3 loop spans 14 amino acids. This rearrangement joins TRBV5-4 to TRBJ1-2; no definite D call. The receptor was isolated from a male donor in good health. Some clones in this sample may be carry-over from other donors' samples. Sequenced: whole blood. CDR3 loop: CASSSDVFAGGYTF. In DNA form, the CDR3 reads TGTGCCAGCAGCTCGGATGTGTTTGCAGGCGGCTACACCTTC.